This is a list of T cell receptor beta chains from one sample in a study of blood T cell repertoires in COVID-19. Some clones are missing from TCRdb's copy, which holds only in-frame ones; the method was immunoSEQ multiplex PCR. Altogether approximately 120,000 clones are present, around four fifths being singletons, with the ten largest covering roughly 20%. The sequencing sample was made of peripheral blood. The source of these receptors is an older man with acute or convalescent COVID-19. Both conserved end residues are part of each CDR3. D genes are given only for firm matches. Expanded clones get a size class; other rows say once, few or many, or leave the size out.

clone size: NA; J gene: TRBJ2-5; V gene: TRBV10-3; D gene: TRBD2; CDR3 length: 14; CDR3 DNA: TGTGCCATCAGTGGACTAGCGGGGGGTGTCACCCAGTACTTC; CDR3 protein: CAISGLAGGVTQYF
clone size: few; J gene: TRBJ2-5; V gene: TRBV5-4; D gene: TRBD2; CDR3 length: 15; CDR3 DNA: TGTGCCAGCAACCGATGGCTAGCGGGGAAAGAGACCCAGTACTTC; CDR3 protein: CASNRWLAGKETQYF
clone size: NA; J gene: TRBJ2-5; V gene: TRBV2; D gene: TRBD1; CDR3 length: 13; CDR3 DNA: TGTGCCAGCAGGACAGGGGTAGGGGAGACCCAGTACTTC; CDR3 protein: CASRTGVGETQYF
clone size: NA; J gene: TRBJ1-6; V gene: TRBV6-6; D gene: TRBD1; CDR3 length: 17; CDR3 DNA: TGTGCCAGCAGTCTAGATCGTACAGGGGGCCAGGGGTCACCCCTCCACTTT; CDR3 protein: CASSLDRTGGQGSPLHF
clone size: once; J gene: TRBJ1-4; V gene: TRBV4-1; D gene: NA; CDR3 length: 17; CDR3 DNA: TGCGCCAGCAGCCAAGTGAAGAGGGGGATAGAAGATGAAAAACTGTTTTTT; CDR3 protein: CASSQVKRGIEDEKLFF
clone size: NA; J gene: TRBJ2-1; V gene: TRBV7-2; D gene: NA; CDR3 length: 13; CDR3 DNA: TGTGCCAGCAGCTTCTTTTCCTACAATGAGCAGTTCTTC; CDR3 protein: CASSFFSYNEQFF
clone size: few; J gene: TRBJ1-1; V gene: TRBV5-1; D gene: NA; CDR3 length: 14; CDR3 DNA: TGCGCCAGCAGCTTGGCCCTGGGGGGGACTGAAGCTTTCTTT; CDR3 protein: CASSLALGGTEAFF
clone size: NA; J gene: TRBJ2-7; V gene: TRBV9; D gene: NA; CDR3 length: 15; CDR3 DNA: TGTGCCAGCGGACCTGGGGGGGCCCAAAACTACGAGCAGTACTTC; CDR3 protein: CASGPGGAQNYEQYF
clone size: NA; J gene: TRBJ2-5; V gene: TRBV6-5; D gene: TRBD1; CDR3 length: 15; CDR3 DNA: TGTGCCAGCGGAACCGGGACAGGCGGTGGGGAGACCCAGTACTTC; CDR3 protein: CASGTGTGGGETQYF
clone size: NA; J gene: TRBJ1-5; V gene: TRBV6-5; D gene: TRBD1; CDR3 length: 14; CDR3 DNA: TGTGCCAGCAGCATTACAGGGGAATATCAGCCCCAGCATTTT; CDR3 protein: CASSITGEYQPQHF
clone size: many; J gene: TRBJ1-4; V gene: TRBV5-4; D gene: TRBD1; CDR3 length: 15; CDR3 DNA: TGTGCCAGCAGCCAGTCGACAGGGATGAATGAAAAACTGTTTTTT; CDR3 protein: CASSQSTGMNEKLFF
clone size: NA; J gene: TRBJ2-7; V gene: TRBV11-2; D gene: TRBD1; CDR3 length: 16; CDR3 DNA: TGTGCCAGCAGCTTAGCAGGGACAGGGGGCTCCTACGAGCAGTACTTC; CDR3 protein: CASSLAGTGGSYEQYF
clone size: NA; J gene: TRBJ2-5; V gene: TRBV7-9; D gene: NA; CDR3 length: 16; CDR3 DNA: TGTGCCAGCAGCTTAGTGCTGCCAAGGAGGGGAGAGACCCAGTACTTC; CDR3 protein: CASSLVLPRRGETQYF
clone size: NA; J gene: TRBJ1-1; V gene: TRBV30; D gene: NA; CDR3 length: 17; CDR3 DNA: TGTGCCTGGAGTGTACTCAGTGGGAGCACATCGAACACTGAAGCTTTCTTT; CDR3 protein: CAWSVLSGSTSNTEAFF
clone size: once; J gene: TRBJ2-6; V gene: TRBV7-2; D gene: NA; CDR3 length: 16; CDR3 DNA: TGTGCCAGCAGCTTAGGCCCAGGCTCTGGGGCCAACGTCCTGACTTTC; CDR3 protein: CASSLGPGSGANVLTF
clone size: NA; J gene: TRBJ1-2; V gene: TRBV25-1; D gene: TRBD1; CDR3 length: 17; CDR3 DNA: TGTGCCAGCAGTGAACGGACAGGGGTGGGGATGGTCTATGGCTACACCTTC; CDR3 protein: CASSERTGVGMVYGYTF
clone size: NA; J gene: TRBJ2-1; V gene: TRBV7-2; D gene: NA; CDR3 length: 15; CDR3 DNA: TGTGCCAGCAGCTCGACAGTCCTGCGGGAACCCGAGCAGTTCTTC; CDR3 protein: CASSSTVLREPEQFF
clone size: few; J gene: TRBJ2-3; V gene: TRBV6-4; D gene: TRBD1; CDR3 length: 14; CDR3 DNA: TGTGCCAGCAGTGAACAGGGGGCAACGGATACGCAGTATTTT; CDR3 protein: CASSEQGATDTQYF
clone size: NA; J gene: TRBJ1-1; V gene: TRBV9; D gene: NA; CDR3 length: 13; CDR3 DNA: TGTGCCAGCAGCGTAGGGGGGAGGGCCGAAGCTTTCTTT; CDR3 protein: CASSVGGRAEAFF
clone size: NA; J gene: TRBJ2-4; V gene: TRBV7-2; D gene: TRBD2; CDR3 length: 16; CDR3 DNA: TGTGCCAGCAGCTCTCCTAGCGGGGGCCTCAAAAACATTCAGTACTTC; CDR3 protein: CASSSPSGGLKNIQYF
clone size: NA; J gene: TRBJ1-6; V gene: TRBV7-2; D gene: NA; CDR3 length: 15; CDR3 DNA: TGTGCCAGCAGCTTAACAGGGCCGGTTAATTCACCCCTCCACTTT; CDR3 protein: CASSLTGPVNSPLHF
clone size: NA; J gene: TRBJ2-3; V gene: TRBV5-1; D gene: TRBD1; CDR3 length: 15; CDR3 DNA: TGCGCCAGCAGCTTGAAGACAGGGCCCACAGATACGCAGTATTTT; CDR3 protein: CASSLKTGPTDTQYF
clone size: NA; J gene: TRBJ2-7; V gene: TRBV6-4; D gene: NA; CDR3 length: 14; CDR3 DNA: TGTGCCAGCAGCCCGCGGACACTCTGCTACGAGCAGTACTTC; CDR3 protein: CASSPRTLCYEQYF
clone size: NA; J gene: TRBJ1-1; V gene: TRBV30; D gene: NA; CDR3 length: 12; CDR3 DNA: TGTGCCTGGAGTGTACAAACCCCGAAAGCTTTCTTT; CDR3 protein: CAWSVQTPKAFF
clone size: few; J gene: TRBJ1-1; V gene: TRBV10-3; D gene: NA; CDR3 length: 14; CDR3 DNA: TGTGCCATCAGTGATGGCAGGGCTTGGACTGAAGCTTTCTTT; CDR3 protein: CAISDGRAWTEAFF
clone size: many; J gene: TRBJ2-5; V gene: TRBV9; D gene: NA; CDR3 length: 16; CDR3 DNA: TGTGCCAGCAGCACCCGGAGGACTTTCGGCCAAGAGACCCAGTACTTC; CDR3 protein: CASSTRRTFGQETQYF
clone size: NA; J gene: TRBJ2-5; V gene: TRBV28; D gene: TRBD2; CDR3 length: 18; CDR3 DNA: TGTGCCAGCAGTCTCAGACTAGCGGGGGGGCCGAACCAAGAGACCCAGTACTTC; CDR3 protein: CASSLRLAGGPNQETQYF
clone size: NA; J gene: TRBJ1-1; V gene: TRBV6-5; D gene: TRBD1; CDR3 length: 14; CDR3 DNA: TGTGCCAGCAGATGGGACAGATTGAACACTGAAGCTTTCTTT; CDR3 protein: CASRWDRLNTEAFF
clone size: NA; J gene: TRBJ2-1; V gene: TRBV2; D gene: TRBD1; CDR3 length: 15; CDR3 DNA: TGTGCCAGCAGTGCCGACAGGGGGAACTACAATGAGCAGTTCTTC; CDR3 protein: CASSADRGNYNEQFF
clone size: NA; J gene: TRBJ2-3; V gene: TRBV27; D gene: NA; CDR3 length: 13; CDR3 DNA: TGTGCCAGCAGTTTTGGGAGTCCGGATACGCAGTATTTT; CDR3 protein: CASSFGSPDTQYF
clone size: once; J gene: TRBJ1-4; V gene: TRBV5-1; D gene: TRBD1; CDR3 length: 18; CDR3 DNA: TGCGCCAGCAGCTCCCGGCCACAGGGGATATACACTAATGAAAAACTGTTTTTT; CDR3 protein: CASSSRPQGIYTNEKLFF
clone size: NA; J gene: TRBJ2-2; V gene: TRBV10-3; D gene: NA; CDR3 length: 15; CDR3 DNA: TGTGCCATCAGTGGGCGGGGAGTAAGGACCGGGGAGCTGTTTTTT; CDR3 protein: CAISGRGVRTGELFF
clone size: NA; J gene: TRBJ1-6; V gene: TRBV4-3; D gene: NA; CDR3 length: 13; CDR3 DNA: TGCGCCAGCAGCCAAGATCGGGGATCACCCCTCCACTTT; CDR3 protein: CASSQDRGSPLHF
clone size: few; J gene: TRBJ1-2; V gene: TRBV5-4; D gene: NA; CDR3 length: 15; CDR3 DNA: TGTGCCAGCAGCTTGGTACGGGGTTCTAACTATGGCTACACCTTC; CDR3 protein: CASSLVRGSNYGYTF
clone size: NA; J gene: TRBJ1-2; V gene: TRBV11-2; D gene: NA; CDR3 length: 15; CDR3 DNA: TGTGCCAGCAGCTTTGCGGGAGTCTCTAACTATGGCTACACCTTC; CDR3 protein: CASSFAGVSNYGYTF
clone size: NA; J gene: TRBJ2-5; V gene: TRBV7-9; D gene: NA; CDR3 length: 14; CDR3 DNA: TGTGCCAGCAGTTCGACCGGACTTCAAGAGACCCAGTACTTC; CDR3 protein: CASSSTGLQETQYF
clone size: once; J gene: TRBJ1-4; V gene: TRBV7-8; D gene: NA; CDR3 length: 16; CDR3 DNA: TGTGCCAGCAGCCCCAGGGTAACCGCAACTAATGAAAAACTGTTTTTT; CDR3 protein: CASSPRVTATNEKLFF
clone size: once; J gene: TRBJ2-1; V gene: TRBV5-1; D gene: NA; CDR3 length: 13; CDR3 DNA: TGCGCCAGCAGTTGGAACACCGGGAATGAGCAGTTCTTC; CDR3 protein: CASSWNTGNEQFF
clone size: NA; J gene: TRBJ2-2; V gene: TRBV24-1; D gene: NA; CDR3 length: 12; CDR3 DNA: TGTGCCACCAGTGTACGGTCCGGGGAGCTGTTTTTT; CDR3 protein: CATSVRSGELFF
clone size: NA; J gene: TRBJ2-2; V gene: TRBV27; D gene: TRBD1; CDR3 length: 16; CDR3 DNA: TGTGCCAGCAGTTTCCACTCCGGGACAGGGGTCGGGGAGCTGTTTTTT; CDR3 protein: CASSFHSGTGVGELFF
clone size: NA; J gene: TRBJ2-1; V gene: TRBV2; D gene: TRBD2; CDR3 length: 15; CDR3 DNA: TGTGCCAGCACCCGGACTAGCGGGGGGAACAATGAGCAGTTCTTC; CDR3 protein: CASTRTSGGNNEQFF
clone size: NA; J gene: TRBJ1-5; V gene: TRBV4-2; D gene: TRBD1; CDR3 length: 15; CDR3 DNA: TGTGCCAGCAGCCAAGGGACAGGGAGCAATCAGCCCCAGCATTTT; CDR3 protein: CASSQGTGSNQPQHF
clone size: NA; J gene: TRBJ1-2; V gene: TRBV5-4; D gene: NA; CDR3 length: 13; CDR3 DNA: TGTGCCAGCAGCTTCAGTTTAAACTATGGCTACACCTTC; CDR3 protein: CASSFSLNYGYTF
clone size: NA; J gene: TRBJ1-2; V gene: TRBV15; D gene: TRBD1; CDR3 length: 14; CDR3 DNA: TGTGCCACCAGCAGGGACAGGCCAGGTTCTGGCTACACCTTC; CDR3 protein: CATSRDRPGSGYTF
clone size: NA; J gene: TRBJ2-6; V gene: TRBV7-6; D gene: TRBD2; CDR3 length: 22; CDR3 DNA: TGTGCCAGCAGCCCAATCCCAGCTAGCGGGGGGTACATCAGCTCTGGGGCCAACGTCCTGACTTTC; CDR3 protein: CASSPIPASGGYISSGANVLTF